The 24 T cell receptor beta chains in this list originate from one sample, sequenced in a study of blood T cell repertoires in COVID-19. Some clones are missing from TCRdb's copy, which holds only in-frame ones; the method was immunoSEQ multiplex PCR. This sample yields 200,000 or so clones, of which approximately 83% are seen a single time; 3% to 4% belongs to the top ten. The material sequenced was PBMCs or T cells enriched from blood (not recorded which). These receptors all come from a middle-aged woman with acute COVID-19.

This chain joins TRBV14 and TRBJ2-5, with 8 bases that match TRBD2. The germline CDR1 and CDR2 sequences are SGHDN and FVKESK. V was pared by 4 bases and J by 11 bases, with 12 bases of the junction left unmatched. The CDR3 consists of 14 residues. DNA for the CDR3: TGTGCCAGCAGCCTAGGCGGGGGGAGGCCCCGGCAGTACTTC. Amino acids: CASSLGGGRPRQYF.

V gene TRBV5-1 combines with J gene TRBJ2-1, with D perhaps matching TRBD1 (7 bases). Per germline, CDR1 SGHRS and CDR2 YFSETQ. The V gene lost 4 bases and the J gene lost 9 bases, with 20 bases spanning the gap. The CDR3 sequence is 15 residues long. The CDR3 region has the DNA TGCGCCAGCAGCCTACCCTACGTTCAGGGGGGTGAGCAGTTCTTC. Its protein product is CASSLPYVQGGEQFF.

The chain combines TRBV6-2 or TRBV6-3 with TRBJ2-1; D unclear. The germline gives CDR1 MNHEY, CDR2 SVGEGT. The CDR3 is 12 amino acids. V was clipped by 3 bases and J by 15 bases, with 15 bases between them. CDR3 protein: CASSYGSFMVFF. The CDR3 DNA reads as TGTGCCAGCAGTTATGGCTCATTCATGGTGTTCTTC.

The rearrangement links TRBV7-2 to TRBJ2-7; 11 bases map to TRBD2. CDR1 is SGHTA, CDR2 FQGNSA, per germline. V shed 2 bases, J shed 4 bases, and the junction held 13 bases outside the gene matches. CDR3 length equals 18 residues. CDR3 DNA sequence: TGTGCCAGCAGCTTAAAGGCTAGCGGGAGGCCTTCTGCTTACGAGCAGTACTTC. As protein: CASSLKASGRPSAYEQYF.

This sequence joins TRBV11-2 and TRBJ2-5; D remains ambiguous. The V gene's germline CDR1 is SGHAT and CDR2 FQNNGV. The CDR3 contains 13 residues. Trimming took off 4 bases at V and 2 bases at J, with 8 bases between the two ends. CDR3: CASSSGLQETQYF. The CDR3 DNA follows: TGTGCCAGCAGCTCAGGCCTTCAAGAGACCCAGTACTTC. The variable domain in full, with the rest retrieved from reference TRBV11-2 and TRBJ2-5, is EAGVAQSPRYKIIEKRQSVAFWCNPISGHATLYWYQQILGQGPKLLIQFQNNGVVDDSQLPKDRFSAERLKGVDSTLKIQPAKLEDSAVYLCASSSGLQETQYFGPGTRLLVL.

This chain links TRBV3-1 (or the pseudogene TRBV3-2) with TRBJ1-1, with TRBD1 matching 7 bases. With V trimmed by 4 bases and J by 2 bases, 7 bases remained unmatched. The CDR3 consists of 15 residues. The germline V gene has CDR1 LGHDT and CDR2 YNNKEL (reference sequence). The chain's CDR3 is CASSLGTAKNTEAFF. The CDR3 bases are TGTGCCAGCAGCCTCGGGACAGCCAAAAACACTGAAGCTTTCTTT.

J is TRBJ2-7 and V is TRBV5-6, with 7 bases fitting TRBD1. CDR1 is SGHDT, CDR2 YYEEEE, per germline. This CDR3 spans 16 amino acids. V lost 4 bases to trimming and J lost 2 bases; unmatched junction nucleotides: 12. The CDR3 loop reads CASSQGTVRQAYEQYF. The CDR3 DNA follows: TGTGCCAGCAGCCAAGGGACAGTCCGACAAGCCTACGAGCAGTACTTC. The full variable domain, rest sourced from reference TRBV5-6 and TRBJ2-7, is DAGVTQSPTHLIKTRGQQVTLRCSPKSGHDTVSWYQQALGQGPQFIFQYYEEEERQRGNFPDRFSGHQFPNYSSELNVNALLLGDSALYLCASSQGTVRQAYEQYFGPGTRLTVT.

The V and J genes are TRBV30 and TRBJ1-1, with D maybe TRBD1 (6 bases). V lost 7 bases and J 5 bases, leaving 23 bases between the germline ends. Germline V gives CDR1 GTSNPN, CDR2 SVGIG (reference sequence). The CDR3 sequence is 15 residues long. The DNA for the CDR3 is TGTGCCTTACGAGGGGACACCCTCCTGGGAACTGAAGCTTTCTTT. It translates to CALRGDTLLGTEAFF.

The chain employs TRBV1 and TRBJ2-7; the table's D gene call, TRBD2, was not cross checked with the DNA. TRBV1 is marked as a pseudogene. This CDR3 region has 15 residues. CDR3 protein: CTSSQDGGVSYEQYF. The CDR3 nucleotides are TGCACCAGCAGCCAAGACGGAGGGGTTTCCTACGAGCAGTACTTC.

This clone showed up just a few times. The chain carries TRBV7-9 and TRBJ1-5; the D is unclear. The CDR3 spans 14 residues. Trimming pared 3 bases from V and 4 bases from J, leaving 10 bases between. Germline V gene lookup returns CDR1 SEHNR and CDR2 FQNEAQ (reference sequence). CDR3 in amino acids: CASSFGSSNQPQHF. DNA for the CDR3: TGTGCCAGCAGCTTCGGGTCATCGAATCAGCCCCAGCATTTT.

V usage is TRBV19 and J usage is TRBJ2-2, with TRBD2 matching 7 bases. The V gene's germline CDR1 is LNHDA and CDR2 SQIVND (reference sequence). This CDR3 has 14 residues. V lost 4 bases and J lost 4; bases outside the gene matches: 3. This chain's CDR3 is CASSTGLLTGELFF. As DNA, the CDR3 is TGTGCCAGTAGTACGGGACTACTCACCGGGGAGCTGTTTTTT.

V is TRBV3-1 (or the pseudogene TRBV3-2) and J is TRBJ1-1, with D possibly matching TRBD1 (5 bases). CDR1 LGHDT and CDR2 YNNKEL come from the germline V gene (reference sequence). The germline V and J ends were trimmed by 4 bases and 4 bases, with 10 bases remaining between them. The CDR3 spans 13 residues. In nucleotides, the CDR3 is TGTGCCAGCAGCCCCGGGGGGGGCACTGAAGCTTTCTTT. It translates to CASSPGGGTEAFF.

This chain joins TRBV5-5 and TRBJ1-1; D not resolved. V lost 0 bases and J 0 bases, leaving 15 bases between the germline ends. Germline lookup yields CDR1 SGHKS and CDR2 YYEKEE (reference sequence). This CDR3 spans 17 amino acids. The CDR3 sequence is CASSLVVASGVNTEAFF. CDR3 bases: TGTGCCAGCAGCTTGGTCGTCGCTTCGGGAGTGAACACTGAAGCTTTCTTT.

This rearrangement joins TRBV18 to TRBJ2-1; weak D call: TRBD2 (6 bases). With 10 bases removed from V and 8 bases from J, the gap between germline ends came to 18 bases. Germline V gives CDR1 KGHSH, CDR2 LQKENI. This CDR3 has 13 amino acids. CDR3 sequence: CATTRPLRDEQFF. The CDR3 DNA reads TGTGCCACGACTAGGCCCCTTAGGGATGAGCAGTTCTTC.

CDR3 DNA sequence: TGTGCCACCAGTGACGTCAATGGACAGCACAATGAGCAGTTCTTC. As protein: CATSDVNGQHNEQFF. The chain joins TRBV24-1 to TRBJ2-1, with D possibly being TRBD1 (6 bases). V lost 4 bases and J 5 bases, leaving 14 bases between the germline ends. Per germline, CDR1 KGHDR and CDR2 SFDVKD. The CDR3 is made up of 15 amino acids.

The chain is built from TRBV5-6 and TRBJ1-3; weak D call: TRBD1 (5 bases). The germline V and J ends were trimmed by 3 bases and 2 bases, with 12 bases remaining between them. Per the germline V gene, CDR1 is SGHDT and CDR2 is YYEEEE. The CDR3 consists of 15 residues. This CDR3 reads CASSSRKTAGNTIYF. The CDR3, as DNA: TGTGCCAGCAGCTCGAGGAAGACAGCTGGAAACACCATATATTTT.

This clone occurred a few times. The V and J genes are TRBV7-9 and TRBJ2-5; D is ambiguous. The germline gives CDR1 SEHNR, CDR2 FQNEAQ (reference sequence). CDR3 length: 14 residues. Trimming stripped 5 bases from V and 2 bases from J, with 12 bases between. The CDR3 DNA reads TGTGCCAGCAGCCTTAGTGCAGGACAAGAGACCCAGTACTTC. Translation: CASSLSAGQETQYF.

This clone was counted a single time. This rearrangement joins TRBV6-5 to TRBJ1-6, with 7 nucleotides matching TRBD1. The V gene's germline CDR1 is MNHEY and CDR2 SVGAGI. V lost 7 bases to trimming and J lost 8 bases; unmatched junction nucleotides: 11. The CDR3 sequence is 15 residues long. Written as DNA, the CDR3 is TGTGCCAGCAACAGACAGGGATTTGGGGATTCACCCCTCCACTTT. It codes for CASNRQGFGDSPLHF.

J is TRBJ2-3 and V is TRBV4-1, with TRBD2 matching 14 bases. The J segment lost 4 bases and the V segment lost 0 bases, leaving 12 bases of the junction unmatched. The CDR3 runs 20 residues. CDR1 and CDR2 from the germline V gene are MGHRA and YSYEKL. CDR3 nucleotide sequence: TGCGCCAGCAGCCAAGATCCGGGACTAGCGGGAGCATTAATGGCAGATACGCAGTATTTT. It encodes CASSQDPGLAGALMADTQYF.

V usage is TRBV19 and J usage is TRBJ2-7; possibly TRBD2 for D (5 bases). Trimming pared 3 bases from V and 0 bases from J, leaving 12 bases between. Germline-derived CDR1 and CDR2 are LNHDA and SQIVND (reference sequence). The CDR3 has 15 amino acids. CDR3: CASSMNRGASYEQYF. CDR3 coding DNA: TGTGCCAGTAGTATGAATCGGGGAGCCTCCTACGAGCAGTACTTC.

Regarding this clone: Relative to the germline gene, one junction end is altered; a read error may explain this. The V gene is TRBV18, the J gene TRBJ1-1; 9 bases fit TRBD1. The CDR3 totals 19 residues. CDR1 and CDR2 (germline): KGHSH, LQKENI. The CDR3 DNA follows: TGTGCCAGCTTACCAACGCTGATGGGACAGGGCGGCTTGGGCACTGAAGCTTTCTTT. Translation gives CASLPTLMGQGGLGTEAFF. Full variable domain (missing parts from reference TRBV18 and TRBJ1-1): NAGVMQNPRHLVRRRGQEARLRCSPMKGHSHVYWYRQLPEEGLKFMVYLQKENIIDESGMPKERFSAEFPKEGPSILRIQQVVRGDSAAYFCASLPTLMGQGGLGTEAFFGQGTRLTVV.

This chain uses TRBV5-4 with TRBJ2-7; 10 nucleotides agree with TRBD1. V trimming: 8 bases; J trimming: 4 bases; junction bases outside the gene matches: 6. Germline V lookup: CDR1 SGHNT, CDR2 YYREEE (reference sequence). The CDR3 is 13 amino acids. CDR3 nucleotides: TGTGCCAGTACACGACAGGGGGCTTACGAGCAGTACTTC. Its protein is CASTRQGAYEQYF.

The rearrangement links TRBV6-6 to TRBJ2-1, with 7 positions matching TRBD1. Germline CDR1 is MNHNY and CDR2 is SVGAGI (reference sequence). V gave up 8 bases and J gave up 2 bases; unmatched junction bases: 3. The length of the CDR3 is 13 residues. CDR3 region: CASWDSTYNEQFF. The DNA for the CDR3 is TGTGCCAGCTGGGACAGTACCTACAATGAGCAGTTCTTC.

This clone showed up just once. This chain joins TRBV28 and TRBJ1-2; 8 nucleotides line up with TRBD1. There are 13 residues in the CDR3. The V and J ends lost 4 bases and 8 bases, in that order; junction bases with no gene match: 6. Germline assignment: CDR1 MDHEN and CDR2 SYDVKM. The CDR3 reads CASSSGQGNGYTF. DNA for the CDR3: TGTGCCAGCAGTTCCGGACAGGGAAACGGCTACACCTTC.